This T cell receptor (beta chain) came from a study of cytomegalovirus exposure and HLA in healthy donors. Whole-study results and caveats: Cytomegalovirus-associated status was assigned to 150 to 200 TCR beta chains.

Points on this clone: Its antigen is unknown.

Primers included in the PCR were 60 Vbeta and 13 Jbeta primers. TCRdb's table, derived via immunoSEQ multiplex PCR, lists solely in-frame clones and lacks some. The profile shows 130,000 to 150,000 clones, roughly 80% of them singletons. V lost 1 base and J lost 6; bases outside the gene matches: 10. The CDR3 spans 17 residues. Looked up from germline, CDR1 is SGHNT and CDR2 is YYREEE (reference sequence). The V call is TRBV5-4, the J call TRBJ1-5, with TRBD1 matching 10 bases. The sequencing sample was made of PBMCs. This TCR was recovered from a woman aged 40 to 50 in good health and CMV-seropositive. The CDR3 DNA is TGTGCCAGCAGCTTGACTCCCGACAGGGGGCAAGGTCAGCCCCAGCATTTT. Protein product: CASSLTPDRGQGQPQHF.